This T cell receptor beta chain is from a study of cytomegalovirus exposure and HLA in healthy donors. Study-level results: In a later analysis, parvovirus B19, influenza, CMV and Epstein-Barr virus appeared linked to several top co-occurrence clusters. Highly shared sequence variants in one cluster were likely a sequencing artifact. Later analysis suggested most CMV-associated TCR beta chains were HLA-restricted.

This CDR3 contains 15 residues. V was clipped by 6 bases and J by 0 bases; unmatched bases: 5. From germline, CDR1 is LNHDA and CDR2 SQIVND (reference sequence). All donors participated as healthy donors of bone marrow. PCR involved 60 Vbeta and 13 Jbeta primers. Using immunoSEQ multiplex PCR, the repertoire was profiled, and TCRdb retains in-frame clones only, with some absent. The sample contains 250,000 to 350,000 clones, roughly 85% of which appear only once. Points on this clone: As yet, its antigen is unknown.

The chain recombines TRBV19 with TRBJ2-1; 7 bases match TRBD1. The sequencing sample was made of PBMCs. This receptor was taken from a man in his forties in good health and CMV-seropositive. CDR3 nucleotide sequence: TGTGCCAGTAGAGCGACAGGGAGCTCCTACAATGAGCAGTTCTTC. Translating gives CASRATGSSYNEQFF.